This T cell receptor beta chain stems from a study of cytomegalovirus exposure and HLA in healthy donors. Study-wide points: A few of the chains that were CMV-associated were confirmed in vitro to be specific for CMV antigens.

V dropped 8 bases and J dropped 7 bases, with 17 bases sitting between them. The CDR3 consists of 14 residues. Germline CDR1 MDHEN, CDR2 SYDVKM. 60 Vbeta and 13 Jbeta primers were used in PCR. The data were produced by immunoSEQ multiplex PCR, yet TCRdb's version contains in-frame clones alone and is incomplete. In the table there are about 140,000 clones, around 81% of which are singletons. As concerns this clone: Its cognate antigen is unknown.

This receptor was obtained from a man aged 45-60 years in good health and CMV-seronegative. The specimen was PBMCs. V usage is TRBV28 and J usage is TRBJ1-4; D is unresolved. CDR3 sequence: CASQETQEGEKLFF. The CDR3 coding sequence is TGTGCCAGCCAGGAGACTCAGGAGGGTGAAAAACTGTTTTTT.